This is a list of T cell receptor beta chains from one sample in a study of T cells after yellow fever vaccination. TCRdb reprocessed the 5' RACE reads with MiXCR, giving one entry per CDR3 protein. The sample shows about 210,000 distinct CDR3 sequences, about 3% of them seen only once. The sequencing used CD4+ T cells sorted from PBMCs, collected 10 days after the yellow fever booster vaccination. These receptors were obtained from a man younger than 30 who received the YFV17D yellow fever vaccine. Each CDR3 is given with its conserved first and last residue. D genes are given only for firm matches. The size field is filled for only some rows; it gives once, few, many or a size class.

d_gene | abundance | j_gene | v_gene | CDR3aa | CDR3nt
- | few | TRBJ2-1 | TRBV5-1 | CASSLGLARFF | TGCGCCAGCAGCCTAGGACTCGCCAGGTTCTTC
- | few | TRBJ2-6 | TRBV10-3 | CAISESSSGANVLTF | TGTGCCATCAGTGAGTCGAGCTCTGGGGCCAACGTCCTGACTTTC
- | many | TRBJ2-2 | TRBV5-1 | CASSSQGTGELFF | TGCGCCAGCAGCTCACAGGGAACCGGGGAGCTGTTTTTT
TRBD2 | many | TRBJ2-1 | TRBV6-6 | CASSYVGTSGGYNEQFF | TGTGCCAGCAGTTATGTCGGGACTAGCGGGGGGTACAATGAGCAGTTCTTC
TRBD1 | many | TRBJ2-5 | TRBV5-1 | CASSSGTGRETQYF | TGTGCCAGCAGTTCCGGGACAGGGAGGGAGACCCAGTACTTC
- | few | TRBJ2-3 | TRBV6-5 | CASSSYLGTQYF | TGTGCCAGCAGTTCCTACTTGGGTACGCAGTATTTT
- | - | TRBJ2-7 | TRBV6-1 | CASISPREQYF | TGTGCCAGCATCAGCCCAAGGGAGCAGTACTTC
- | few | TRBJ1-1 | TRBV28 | CASSFVRRNTEAFF | TGTGCCAGCAGTTTTGTGCGGAGGAACACTGAAGCTTTCTTT
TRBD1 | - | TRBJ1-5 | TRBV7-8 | CASSLASGGNSNQPQHF | TGTGCCAGCAGCTTAGCCTCAGGGGGCAATAGCAATCAGCCCCAGCATTTT
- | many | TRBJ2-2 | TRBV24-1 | CATNPRQKGRRYGELFF | TGTGCCACGAATCCCCGCCAAAAGGGACGGCGGTACGGGGAGCTGTTTTTT
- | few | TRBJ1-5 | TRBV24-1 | CATSDDGRGPNQPQHF | TGTGCCACCAGTGACGACGGACGGGGCCCCAATCAGCCCCAGCATTTT
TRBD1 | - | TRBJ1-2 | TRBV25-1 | CASSEWGGQASRTNYGYTF | TGTGCCAGCAGTGAATGGGGGGGACAGGCGAGCAGAACTAACTATGGCTACACCTTC
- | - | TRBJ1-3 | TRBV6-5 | CASSPVAGNTIYF | TGTGCCAGCAGCCCCGTAGCTGGAAACACCATATATTTT
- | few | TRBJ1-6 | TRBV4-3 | CASSQDPGNNSPLHF | TGCGCCAGCAGCCAAGACCCAGGAAATAATTCACCCCTCCACTTT
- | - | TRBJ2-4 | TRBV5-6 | CASSLRQIAKNIQYF | TGTGCCAGCAGCTTAAGACAGATAGCCAAAAACATTCAGTACTTC
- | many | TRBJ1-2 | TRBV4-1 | CASSQATEYGYTF | TGCGCCAGCAGCCAAGCAACCGAATATGGCTACACCTTC
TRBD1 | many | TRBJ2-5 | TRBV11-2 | CASSEDRGLETQYF | TGTGCCAGCAGCGAAGACAGGGGGCTGGAGACCCAGTACTTC
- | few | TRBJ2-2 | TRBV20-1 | CSATGPSTGELFF | TGCAGTGCTACGGGACCCAGCACCGGGGAGCTGTTTTTT
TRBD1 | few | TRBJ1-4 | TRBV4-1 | CASSQDPGQGEKLFF | TGCGCCAGCAGCCAAGATCCAGGACAGGGTGAAAAACTGTTTTTT
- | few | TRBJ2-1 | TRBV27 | CASGGPSYNEQFF | TGTGCCAGCGGGGGGCCCTCCTACAATGAGCAGTTCTTC
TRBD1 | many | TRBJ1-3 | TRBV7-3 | CASSFGQGHSGNTIYF | TGTGCCAGCAGCTTCGGACAGGGACACTCTGGAAACACCATATATTTT
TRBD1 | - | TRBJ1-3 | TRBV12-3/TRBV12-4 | CASSVDRNSGNTIYF | TGTGCCAGCAGTGTGGACAGGAACTCTGGAAACACCATATATTTT
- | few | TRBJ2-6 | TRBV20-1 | CSARGGGRHTEGSSAANVLTF | TGCAGTGCTAGAGGGGGGGGCAGGCATACCGAGGGAAGCTCTGCGGCCAACGTCCTGACTTTC
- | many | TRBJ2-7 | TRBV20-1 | CSARGTVAYEQYF | TGCAGTGCTAGAGGGACAGTAGCCTACGAGCAGTACTTC
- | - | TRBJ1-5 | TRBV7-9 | CASSFDDQPQHF | TGTGCCAGCAGCTTTGACGATCAGCCCCAGCATTTT
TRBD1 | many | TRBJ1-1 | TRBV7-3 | CASSSGGQGASEAFF | TGTGCCAGCAGCTCAGGGGGACAGGGGGCCTCGGAAGCTTTCTTT
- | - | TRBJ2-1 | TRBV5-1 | CASSSHRGSPTMYNEQFF | TGCGCCAGCAGCAGCCATCGAGGCTCCCCAACAATGTACAATGAGCAGTTCTTC
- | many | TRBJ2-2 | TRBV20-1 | CSAPTWGGELFF | TGCAGTGCTCCTACTTGGGGCGGGGAGCTGTTTTTT
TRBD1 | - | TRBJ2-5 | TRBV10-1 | CASSNDRVGETQYF | TGCGCCAGCAGTAATGACAGGGTAGGAGAGACCCAGTACTTC
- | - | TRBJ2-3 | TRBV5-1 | CASSRADTDTQYF | TGCGCCAGCAGCCGGGCCGACACAGATACGCAGTATTTT
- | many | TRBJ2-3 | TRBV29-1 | CSVDSGVSTDTQYF | TGCAGCGTTGATAGCGGAGTTAGCACAGATACGCAGTATTTT
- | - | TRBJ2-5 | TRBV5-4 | CASSTVSQETQYF | TGTGCCAGCAGCACAGTATCGCAAGAGACCCAGTACTTC
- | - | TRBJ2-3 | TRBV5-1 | CASSLGQETDTQYF | TGCGCCAGCAGCTTGGGACAGGAAACAGATACGCAGTATTTT
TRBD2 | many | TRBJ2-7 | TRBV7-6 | CASSPQGLAGEQYF | TGTGCCAGCAGCCCCCAAGGGCTAGCGGGGGAGCAGTACTTC
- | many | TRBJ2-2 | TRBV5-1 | CASSFVRGGELFF | TGCGCCAGCAGCTTCGTTCGGGGCGGGGAGCTGTTTTTT
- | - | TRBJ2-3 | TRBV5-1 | CASSLTGGTTTDTQYF | TGCGCCAGCAGCTTGACTGGAGGGACGACGACAGATACGCAGTATTTT
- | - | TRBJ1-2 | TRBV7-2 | CASSRPTGHTGYTF | TGTGCCAGCAGCCGACCAACAGGGCACACTGGCTACACCTTC
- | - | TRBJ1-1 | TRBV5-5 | CASSLQGWSTEAFF | TGTGCCAGCAGCTTGCAGGGGTGGTCCACTGAAGCTTTCTTT
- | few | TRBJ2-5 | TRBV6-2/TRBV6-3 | CASIYRETQYF | TGTGCCAGCATATACCGGGAGACCCAGTACTTC
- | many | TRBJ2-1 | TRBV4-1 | CASRGTPGSYNEQFF | TGCGCCAGCAGGGGAACCCCGGGGTCCTACAATGAGCAGTTCTTC
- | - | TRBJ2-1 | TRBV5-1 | CASSLAQGPYNEQFF | TGCGCCAGCAGCCTGGCGCAGGGCCCCTACAATGAGCAGTTCTTC
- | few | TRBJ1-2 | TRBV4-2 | CASSQDGRTNYGYTF | TGTGCCAGCAGCCAAGACGGACGGACTAACTATGGCTACACCTTC
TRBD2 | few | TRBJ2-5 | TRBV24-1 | CATSDGGAKTQYF | TGTGCCACCAGCGACGGGGGGGCCAAGACCCAGTACTTC
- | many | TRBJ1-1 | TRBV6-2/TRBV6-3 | CASWTEYTEAFF | TGTGCCAGCTGGACCGAGTACACTGAAGCTTTCTTT
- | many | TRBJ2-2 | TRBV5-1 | CASSLGGASGELFF | TGCGCCAGCAGCTTGGGGGGCGCATCCGGGGAGCTGTTTTTT